The present T cell receptor (beta chain) was sequenced within a study of tissue T cells after allogeneic stem cell transplantation. Study-level findings and limits: Motif-based clustering found tissue-specific repertoire signatures shared across patients, though few clones were shared. The patient cohort was small and clinically heterogeneous, with limited sampling depth. Anatomically similar tissues had similar TCR repertoires within each patient. In patients and mice, blood and spleen missed much of tissue repertoire.

Germline lookup yields CDR1 NSQYPW and CDR2 LRSPGD (reference sequence). The CDR3 has 15 amino acids. V shed 3 bases and J 6 bases; nucleotides not matched to a gene: 8. A remark on this clone: Its antigen is as yet unknown. Mouse names are used for the genes. The sequenced fragment ends 1 residue before the CDR3 boundary, so the rest is inferred from the germline J gene.

TCRdb's table, derived via immunoSEQ multiplex PCR, lists solely in-frame clones and lacks some. Of about 20,000 clones listed, 72% are singletons. This clonotype was obtained from a female BALB/c mouse in good health. Strain haplotype (MHC): H2-d. This chain links TRBV1 with TRBJ2-7, with 10 bases fitting TRBD2. Sequencing input: spleen. The sequenced part of the CDR3 DNA is TGCACCTGCAGTGCGACTGGGGGGCAGGGAGGTGAACAGTAC. Translation: CTCSATGGQGGEQY. From start to end, the CDR3 is CTCSATGGQGGEQYF.